This T cell receptor beta chain was recovered during a study of T cells in Graves' hyperthyroidism and ophthalmopathy. Trimming took off 4 bases at V and 5 bases at J, with 22 bases between the two ends. CDR3 size: 16 residues. CDR1 is DFQATT and CDR2 is SNEGSKA in the germline V gene (reference sequence). This clonotype has a count of ten or more. The source material, RNA transcripts, was used to amplify TCR beta CDR3 regions. RT-PCR in the first round (using the HTBI primer set) targeted the TCR CDR3. TCRdb re-called the multiplex PCR reads with MiXCR, one entry per CDR3 protein. The sample shows over 450,000 distinct CDR3 sequences, roughly 17% of them seen only once.

The chain employs TRBV20-1 and TRBJ2-3; possibly TRBD1 for D (7 bases). This sequence was found in a young woman with Graves' ophthalmopathy. Sequenced sample: blood. The CDR3 coding sequence is TGCAGTGCTACTGACAGGGCGGGACTCTACGGAGATACGCAGTATTTT. Translation: CSATDRAGLYGDTQYF.